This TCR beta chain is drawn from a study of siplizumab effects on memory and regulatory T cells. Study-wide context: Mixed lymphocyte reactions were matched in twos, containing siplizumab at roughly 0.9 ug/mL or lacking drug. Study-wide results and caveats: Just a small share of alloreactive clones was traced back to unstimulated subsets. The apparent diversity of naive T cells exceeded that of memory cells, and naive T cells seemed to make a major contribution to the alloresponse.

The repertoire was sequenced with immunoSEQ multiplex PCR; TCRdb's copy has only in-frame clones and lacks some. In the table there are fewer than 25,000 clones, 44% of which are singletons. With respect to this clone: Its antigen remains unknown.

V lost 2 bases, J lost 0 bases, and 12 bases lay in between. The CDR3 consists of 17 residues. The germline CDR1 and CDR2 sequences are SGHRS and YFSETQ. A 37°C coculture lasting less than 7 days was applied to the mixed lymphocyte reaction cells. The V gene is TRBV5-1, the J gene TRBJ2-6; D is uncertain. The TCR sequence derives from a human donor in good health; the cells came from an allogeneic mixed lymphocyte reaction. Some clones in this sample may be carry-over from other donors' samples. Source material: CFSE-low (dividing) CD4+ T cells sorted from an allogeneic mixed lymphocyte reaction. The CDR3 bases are TGCGCCAGCAGCTTAAGGCTGGCGACCTCTGGGGCCAACGTCCTGACTTTC. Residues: CASSLRLATSGANVLTF.